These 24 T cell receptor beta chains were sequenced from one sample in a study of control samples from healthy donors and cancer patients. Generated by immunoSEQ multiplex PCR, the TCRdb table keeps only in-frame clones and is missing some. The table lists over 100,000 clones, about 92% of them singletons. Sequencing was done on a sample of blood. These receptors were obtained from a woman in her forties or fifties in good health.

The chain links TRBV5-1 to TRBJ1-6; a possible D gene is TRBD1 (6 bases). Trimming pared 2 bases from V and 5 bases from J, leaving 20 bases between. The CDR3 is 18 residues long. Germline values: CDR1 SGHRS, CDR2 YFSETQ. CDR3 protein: CASSFEGVGWTDNSPLHF. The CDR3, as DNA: TGCGCCAGCAGCTTTGAAGGGGTTGGTTGGACAGATAATTCACCCCTCCACTTT.

The CDR3 nucleotides are TGCAGTGCGAGTGAAGACTCTGGAAACACCATATATTTT. This encodes CSASEDSGNTIYF. The rearrangement uses TRBV20-1 and TRBJ1-3; D gene uncertain. Looked up from germline, CDR1 is DFQATT and CDR2 is SNEGSKA (reference sequence). The CDR3 has 13 residues. V was shortened by 6 bases and J by 0 bases, with 9 bases between the two germline ends.

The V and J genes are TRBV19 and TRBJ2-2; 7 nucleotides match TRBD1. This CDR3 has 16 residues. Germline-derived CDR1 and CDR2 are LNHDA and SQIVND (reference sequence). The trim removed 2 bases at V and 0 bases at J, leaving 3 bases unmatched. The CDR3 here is CASSITQGANTGELFF. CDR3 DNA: TGTGCCAGTAGTATAACTCAGGGGGCGAACACCGGGGAGCTGTTTTTT. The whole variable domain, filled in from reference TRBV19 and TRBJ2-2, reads DGGITQSPKYLFRKEGQNVTLSCEQNLNHDAMYWYRQDPGQGLRLIYYSQIVNDFQKGDIAEGYSVSREKKESFPLTVTSAQKNPTAFYLCASSITQGANTGELFFGEGSRLTVL.

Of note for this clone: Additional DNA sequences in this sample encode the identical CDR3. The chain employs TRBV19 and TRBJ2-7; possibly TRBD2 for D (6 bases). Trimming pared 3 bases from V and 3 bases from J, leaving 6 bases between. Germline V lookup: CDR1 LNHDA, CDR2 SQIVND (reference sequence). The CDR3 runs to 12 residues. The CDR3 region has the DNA TGTGCCAGTAGTATGGGAGGCTACGAGCAGTACTTC. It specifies CASSMGGYEQYF.

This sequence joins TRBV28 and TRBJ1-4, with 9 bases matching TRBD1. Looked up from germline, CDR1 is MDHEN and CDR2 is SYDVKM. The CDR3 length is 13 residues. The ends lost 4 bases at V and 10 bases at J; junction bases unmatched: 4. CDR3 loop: CASSSGQGGKLFF. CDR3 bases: TGTGCCAGCAGTTCGGGACAGGGTGGAAAACTGTTTTTT.

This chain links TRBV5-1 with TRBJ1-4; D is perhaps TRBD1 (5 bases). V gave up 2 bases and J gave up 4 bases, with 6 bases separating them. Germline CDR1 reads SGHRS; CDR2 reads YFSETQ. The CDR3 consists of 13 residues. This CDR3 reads CASSLDSNEKLFF. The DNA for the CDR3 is TGCGCCAGCAGCTTAGACAGTAATGAAAAACTGTTTTTT.

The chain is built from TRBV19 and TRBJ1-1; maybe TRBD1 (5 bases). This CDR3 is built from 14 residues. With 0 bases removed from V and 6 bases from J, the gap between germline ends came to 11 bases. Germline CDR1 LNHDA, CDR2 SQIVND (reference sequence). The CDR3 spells CASSIDPRASEAFF. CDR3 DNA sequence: TGTGCCAGTAGTATAGACCCCAGGGCCTCTGAAGCTTTCTTT.

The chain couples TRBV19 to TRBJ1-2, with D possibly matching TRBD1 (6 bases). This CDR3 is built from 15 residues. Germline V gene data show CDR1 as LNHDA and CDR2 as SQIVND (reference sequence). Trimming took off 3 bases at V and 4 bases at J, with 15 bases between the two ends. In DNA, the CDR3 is TGTGCCAGTAGTATGGTAGGACAGAAGATCTATGGCTACACCTTC. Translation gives CASSMVGQKIYGYTF. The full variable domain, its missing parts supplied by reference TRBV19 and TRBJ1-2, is DGGITQSPKYLFRKEGQNVTLSCEQNLNHDAMYWYRQDPGQGLRLIYYSQIVNDFQKGDIAEGYSVSREKKESFPLTVTSAQKNPTAFYLCASSMVGQKIYGYTFGSGTRLTVV.

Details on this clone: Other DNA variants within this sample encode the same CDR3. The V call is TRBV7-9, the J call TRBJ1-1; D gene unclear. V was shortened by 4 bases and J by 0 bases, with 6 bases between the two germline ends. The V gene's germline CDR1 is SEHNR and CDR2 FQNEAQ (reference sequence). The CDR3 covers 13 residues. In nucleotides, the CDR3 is TGTGCCAGCAGCTCGAGGATGAACACTGAAGCTTTCTTT. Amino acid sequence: CASSSRMNTEAFF.

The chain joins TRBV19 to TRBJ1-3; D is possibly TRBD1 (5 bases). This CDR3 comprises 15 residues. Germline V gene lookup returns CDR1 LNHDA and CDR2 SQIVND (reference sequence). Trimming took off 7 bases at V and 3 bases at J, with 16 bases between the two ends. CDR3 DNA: TGTGCCAGTATCCCCAGGGCTCGGATTGGAAACACCATATATTTT. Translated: CASIPRARIGNTIYF. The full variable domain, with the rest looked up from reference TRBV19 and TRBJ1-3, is DGGITQSPKYLFRKEGQNVTLSCEQNLNHDAMYWYRQDPGQGLRLIYYSQIVNDFQKGDIAEGYSVSREKKESFPLTVTSAQKNPTAFYLCASIPRARIGNTIYFGEGSWLTVV.

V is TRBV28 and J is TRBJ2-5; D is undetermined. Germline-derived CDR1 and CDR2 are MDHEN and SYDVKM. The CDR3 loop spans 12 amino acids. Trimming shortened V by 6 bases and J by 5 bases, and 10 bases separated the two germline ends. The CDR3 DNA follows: TGTGCCAGCAGCCCCGGAATGGAGACCCAGTACTTC. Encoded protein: CASSPGMETQYF.

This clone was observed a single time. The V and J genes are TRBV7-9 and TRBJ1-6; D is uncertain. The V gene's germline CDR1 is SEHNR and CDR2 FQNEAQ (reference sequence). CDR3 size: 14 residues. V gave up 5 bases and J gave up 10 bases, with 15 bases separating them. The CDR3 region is CASSPDGLRSPLHF. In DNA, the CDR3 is TGTGCCAGCAGCCCGGACGGCCTTAGGTCACCCCTCCACTTT.

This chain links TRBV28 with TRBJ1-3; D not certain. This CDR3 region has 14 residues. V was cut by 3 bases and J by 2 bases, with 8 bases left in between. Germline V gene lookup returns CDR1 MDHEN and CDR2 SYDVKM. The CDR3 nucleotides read TGTGCCAGCAGTTTTGTCGCTGCTGGAAACACCATATATTTT. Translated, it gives CASSFVAAGNTIYF. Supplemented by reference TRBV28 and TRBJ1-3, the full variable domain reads DVKVTQSSRYLVKRTGEKVFLECVQDMDHENMFWYRQDPGLGLRLIYFSYDVKMKEKGDIPEGYSVSREKKERFSLILESASTNQTSMYLCASSFVAAGNTIYFGEGSWLTVV.

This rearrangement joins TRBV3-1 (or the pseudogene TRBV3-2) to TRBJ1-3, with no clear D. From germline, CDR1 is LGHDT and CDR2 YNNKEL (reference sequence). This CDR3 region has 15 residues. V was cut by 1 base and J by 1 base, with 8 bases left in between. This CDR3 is CASSQGSVSGNTIYF. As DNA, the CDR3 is TGTGCCAGCAGCCAAGGATCGGTTTCTGGAAACACCATATATTTT.

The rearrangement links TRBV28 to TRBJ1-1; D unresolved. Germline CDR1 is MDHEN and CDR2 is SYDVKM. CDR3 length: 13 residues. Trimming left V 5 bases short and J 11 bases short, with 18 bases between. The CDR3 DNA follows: TGTGCCAGCAGTCTCCCGAGGGTGAGGAGCGCTTTCTTT. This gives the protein CASSLPRVRSAFF.

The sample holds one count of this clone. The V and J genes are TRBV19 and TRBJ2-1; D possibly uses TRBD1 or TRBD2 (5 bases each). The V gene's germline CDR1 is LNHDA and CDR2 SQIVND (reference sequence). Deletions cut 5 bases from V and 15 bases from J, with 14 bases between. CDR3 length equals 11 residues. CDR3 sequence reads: CASSRDARMFF. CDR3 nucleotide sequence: TGTGCCAGTAGTCGGGACGCCAGGATGTTCTTC.

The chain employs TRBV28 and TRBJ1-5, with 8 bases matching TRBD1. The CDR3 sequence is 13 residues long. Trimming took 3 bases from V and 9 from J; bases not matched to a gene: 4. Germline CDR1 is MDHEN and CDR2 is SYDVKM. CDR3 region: CASSFPGGRPQHF. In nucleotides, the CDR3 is TGTGCCAGCAGTTTCCCAGGGGGCCGGCCCCAGCATTTT.

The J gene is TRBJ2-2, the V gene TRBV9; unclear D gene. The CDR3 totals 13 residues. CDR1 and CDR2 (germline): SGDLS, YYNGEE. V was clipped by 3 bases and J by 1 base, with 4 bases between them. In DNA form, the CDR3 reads TGTGCCAGCAGCGCCAGGAACACCGGGGAGCTGTTTTTT. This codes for CASSARNTGELFF.

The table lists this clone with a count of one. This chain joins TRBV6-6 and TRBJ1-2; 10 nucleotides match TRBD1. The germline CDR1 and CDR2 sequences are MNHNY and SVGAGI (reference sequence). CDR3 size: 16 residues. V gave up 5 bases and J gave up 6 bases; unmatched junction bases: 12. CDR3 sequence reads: CASSKGPLTGGDGYTF. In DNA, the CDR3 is TGTGCCAGCAGTAAAGGTCCCCTGACAGGGGGCGATGGCTACACCTTC.

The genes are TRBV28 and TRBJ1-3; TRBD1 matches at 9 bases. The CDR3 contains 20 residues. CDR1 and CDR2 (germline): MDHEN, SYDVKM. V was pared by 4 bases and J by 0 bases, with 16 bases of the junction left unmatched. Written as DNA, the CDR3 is TGTGCCAGCAGTTCGGGTGGACCGACAGGGGGTAAGAGCTCTGGAAACACCATATATTTT. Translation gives CASSSGGPTGGKSSGNTIYF.

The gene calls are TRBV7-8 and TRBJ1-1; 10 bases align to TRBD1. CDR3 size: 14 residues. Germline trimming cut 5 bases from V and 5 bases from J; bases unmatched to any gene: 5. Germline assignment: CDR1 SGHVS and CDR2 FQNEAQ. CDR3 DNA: TGTGCCAGCAGCGCGCGGGACAGGGGAACTGAAGCTTTCTTT. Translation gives CASSARDRGTEAFF.

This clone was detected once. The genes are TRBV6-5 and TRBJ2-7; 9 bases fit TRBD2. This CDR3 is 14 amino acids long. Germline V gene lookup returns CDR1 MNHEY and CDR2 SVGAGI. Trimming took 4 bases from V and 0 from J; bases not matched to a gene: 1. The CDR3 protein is CASSSTSGSYEQYF. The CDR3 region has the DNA TGTGCCAGCAGTTCGACTAGCGGCTCCTACGAGCAGTACTTC.

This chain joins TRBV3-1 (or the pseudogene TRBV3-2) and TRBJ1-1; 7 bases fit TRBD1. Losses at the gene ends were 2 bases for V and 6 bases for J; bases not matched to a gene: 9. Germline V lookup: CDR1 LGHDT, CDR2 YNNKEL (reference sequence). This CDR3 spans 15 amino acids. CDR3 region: CASSQHKRQGAEAFF. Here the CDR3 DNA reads TGTGCCAGCAGCCAACATAAGAGGCAGGGGGCTGAAGCTTTCTTT.

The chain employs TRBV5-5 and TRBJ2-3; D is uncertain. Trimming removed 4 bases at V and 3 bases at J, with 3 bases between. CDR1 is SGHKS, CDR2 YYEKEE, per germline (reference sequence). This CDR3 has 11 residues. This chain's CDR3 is CASSHTDTQYF. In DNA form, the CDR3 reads TGTGCCAGCAGCCATACAGATACGCAGTATTTT.